The rows below give T cell receptor beta chains drawn from one sample of a study of shared clonotypes between healthy human individuals. Profiled with immunoSEQ multiplex PCR; TCRdb holds only in-frame clones, not every one. The sample shows millions of clones, more than 80% of them seen only once. The specimen was naive CD4+ T cells sorted from blood. The source is a man aged 18 to 30 in good health. The CDR3 runs from the conserved cysteine through the conserved F or W. Clone size is stated in some rows and not others, as once, few, many or a class when expanded.

clone size	J gene	V gene	CDR3 protein
.	TRBJ1-5	TRBV15	CATSPGGSVRPQHF
.	TRBJ2-7	TRBV19	CASSRTGTDYEQYF
.	TRBJ2-2	TRBV10-2	CASSSLTPGELFF
.	TRBJ2-2	TRBV2	CASRLTGVLTGELFF
.	TRBJ2-1	TRBV7-9	CASSFTAPGGEQFF
.	TRBJ1-6	TRBV11-2	CASSYYTGKGSPLHF
.	TRBJ1-1	TRBV11-3	CASSLDQVVCTEAFF
.	TRBJ2-7	TRBV6-4	CKGRGRNEQYF
few	TRBJ1-1	TRBV28	CASSFPVKNTEAFF
once	TRBJ2-5	TRBV7-9	CASSFWTEETQYF
.	TRBJ2-5	TRBV7-9	CASSLPRGRRETQYF
.	TRBJ2-1	TRBV9	CASSAAGRSYNEQFF
.	TRBJ2-5	TRBV7-9	CASSPPGTRLGETQYF
.	TRBJ2-1	TRBV15	CATSVAGGDNEQFF
.	TRBJ1-2	TRBV9	CASSARGGYGYTF
.	TRBJ1-6	TRBV6-6	CASTQSPGEGSPLHF
.	TRBJ1-2	TRBV11-2	CASSPSLGYGYTF
.	TRBJ1-1	TRBV5-1	CASSLADRTSEAFF
.	TRBJ2-3	TRBV19	CASRGRGTDTQYF
.	TRBJ1-5	TRBV10-3	CAISESGQKTQPQHF
.	TRBJ2-7	TRBV6-6	CASSRSRDRPDEQYF
.	TRBJ1-5	TRBV2	CASSERGQGKSEPQHF
.	TRBJ2-2	TRBV30	CAWSAGTSGNTGELFF
few	TRBJ1-5	TRBV6-1	CASRTRDAQPQHF
.	TRBJ2-2	TRBV7-2	CASSVTGTATGELFF
few	TRBJ1-1	TRBV30	CAWSWGTGNTEAFF
.	TRBJ1-4	TRBV25-1	CASSENPPKQSLFF
.	TRBJ2-7	TRBV29-1	CSVQQNSYEQYF
.	TRBJ2-7	TRBV28	CASSLTGGTYEQYF
.	TRBJ1-2	TRBV12-5	CASGLVRGETYGYTF
.	TRBJ1-1	TRBV6-1	CASSGGRTEAFF
.	TRBJ2-1	TRBV6-5	CASSEGQGWNEQFF
.	TRBJ2-3	TRBV2	CASSEYRAGGVTDTQYF
.	TRBJ1-2	TRBV5-1	CASSLVGQVLSGYTF
.	TRBJ1-3	TRBV5-1	CASSSAGSGNTIYF